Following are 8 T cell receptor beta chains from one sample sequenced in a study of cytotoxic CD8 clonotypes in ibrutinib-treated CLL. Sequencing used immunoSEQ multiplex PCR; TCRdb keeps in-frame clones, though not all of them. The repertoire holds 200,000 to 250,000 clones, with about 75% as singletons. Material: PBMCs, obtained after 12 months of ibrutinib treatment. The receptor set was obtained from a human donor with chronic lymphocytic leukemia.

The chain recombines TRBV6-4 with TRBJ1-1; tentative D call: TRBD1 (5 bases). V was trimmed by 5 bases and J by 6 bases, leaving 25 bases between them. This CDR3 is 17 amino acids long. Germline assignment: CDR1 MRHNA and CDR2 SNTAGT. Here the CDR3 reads CASSPIHSRDSKSEAFF. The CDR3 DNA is TGTGCCAGCAGTCCTATTCACTCCCGGGACTCAAAATCTGAAGCTTTCTTT.

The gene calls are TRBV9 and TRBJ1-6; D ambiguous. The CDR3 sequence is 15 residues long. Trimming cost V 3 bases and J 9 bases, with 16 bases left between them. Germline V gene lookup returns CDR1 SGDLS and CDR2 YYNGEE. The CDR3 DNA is TGTGCCAGCAGCGGCAGCAGCGGGAATACTTCACCCCTCCACTTT. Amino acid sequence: CASSGSSGNTSPLHF.

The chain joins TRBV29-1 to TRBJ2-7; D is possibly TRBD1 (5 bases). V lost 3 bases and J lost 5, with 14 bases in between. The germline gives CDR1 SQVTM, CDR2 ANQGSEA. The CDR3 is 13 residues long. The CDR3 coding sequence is TGCAGCGTTGATTCAGGGAAGTTCAACGAGCAGTACTTC. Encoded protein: CSVDSGKFNEQYF.

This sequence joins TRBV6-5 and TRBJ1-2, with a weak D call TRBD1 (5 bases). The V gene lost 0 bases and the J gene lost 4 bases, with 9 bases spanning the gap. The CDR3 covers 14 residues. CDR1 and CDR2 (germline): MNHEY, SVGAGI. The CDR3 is CASSYSSGAYGYTF. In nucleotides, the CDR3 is TGTGCCAGCAGTTACTCGAGCGGGGCCTATGGCTACACCTTC.

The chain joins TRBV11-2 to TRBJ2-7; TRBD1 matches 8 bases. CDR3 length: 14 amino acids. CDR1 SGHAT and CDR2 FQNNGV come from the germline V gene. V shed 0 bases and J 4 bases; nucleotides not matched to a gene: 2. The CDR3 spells CASSLDRGQYEQYF. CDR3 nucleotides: TGTGCCAGCAGCTTAGACAGGGGGCAATACGAGCAGTACTTC. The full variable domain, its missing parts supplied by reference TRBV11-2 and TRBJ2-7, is EAGVAQSPRYKIIEKRQSVAFWCNPISGHATLYWYQQILGQGPKLLIQFQNNGVVDDSQLPKDRFSAERLKGVDSTLKIQPAKLEDSAVYLCASSLDRGQYEQYFGPGTRLTVT.

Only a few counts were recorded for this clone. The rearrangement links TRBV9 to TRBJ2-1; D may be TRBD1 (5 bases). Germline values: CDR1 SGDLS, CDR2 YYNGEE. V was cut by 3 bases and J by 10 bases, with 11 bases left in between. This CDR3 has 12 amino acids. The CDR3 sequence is CASSGGGWEQFF. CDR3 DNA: TGTGCCAGCAGCGGGGGCGGATGGGAGCAGTTCTTC.

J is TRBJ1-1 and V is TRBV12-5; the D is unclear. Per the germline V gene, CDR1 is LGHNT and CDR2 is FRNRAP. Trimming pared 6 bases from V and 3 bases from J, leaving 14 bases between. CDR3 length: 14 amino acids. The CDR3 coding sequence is TGTGCTAGTGGCCATGACATGCCGCACACTGAAGCTTTCTTT. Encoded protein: CASGHDMPHTEAFF.

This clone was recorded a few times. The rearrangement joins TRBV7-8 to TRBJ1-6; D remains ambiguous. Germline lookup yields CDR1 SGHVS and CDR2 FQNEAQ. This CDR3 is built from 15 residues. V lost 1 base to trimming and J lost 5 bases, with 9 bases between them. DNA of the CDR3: TGTGCCAGCAGCTTAGACAGAACCAATAATTCACCCCTCCACTTT. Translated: CASSLDRTNNSPLHF. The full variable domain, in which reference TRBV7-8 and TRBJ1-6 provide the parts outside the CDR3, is GAGVSQSPRYKVAKRGQDVALRCDPISGHVSLFWYQQALGQGPEFLTYFQNEAQLDKSGLPSDRFFAERPEGSVSTLKIQRTQQEDSAVYLCASSLDRTNNSPLHFGNGTRLTVT.